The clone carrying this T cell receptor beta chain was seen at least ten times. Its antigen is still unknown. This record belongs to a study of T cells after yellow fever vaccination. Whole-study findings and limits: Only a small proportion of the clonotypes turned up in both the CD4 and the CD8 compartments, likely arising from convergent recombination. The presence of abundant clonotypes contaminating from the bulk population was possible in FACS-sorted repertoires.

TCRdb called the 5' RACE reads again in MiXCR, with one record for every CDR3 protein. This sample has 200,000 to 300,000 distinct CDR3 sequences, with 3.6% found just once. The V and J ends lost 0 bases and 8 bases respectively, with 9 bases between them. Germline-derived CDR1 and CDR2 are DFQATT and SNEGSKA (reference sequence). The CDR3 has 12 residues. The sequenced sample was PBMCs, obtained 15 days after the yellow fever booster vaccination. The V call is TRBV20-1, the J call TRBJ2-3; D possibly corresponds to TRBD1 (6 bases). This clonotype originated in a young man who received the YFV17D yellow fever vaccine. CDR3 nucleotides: TGCAGTGCTAGAGAGGGGGCCCCTACGCAGTATTTT. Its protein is CSAREGAPTQYF.